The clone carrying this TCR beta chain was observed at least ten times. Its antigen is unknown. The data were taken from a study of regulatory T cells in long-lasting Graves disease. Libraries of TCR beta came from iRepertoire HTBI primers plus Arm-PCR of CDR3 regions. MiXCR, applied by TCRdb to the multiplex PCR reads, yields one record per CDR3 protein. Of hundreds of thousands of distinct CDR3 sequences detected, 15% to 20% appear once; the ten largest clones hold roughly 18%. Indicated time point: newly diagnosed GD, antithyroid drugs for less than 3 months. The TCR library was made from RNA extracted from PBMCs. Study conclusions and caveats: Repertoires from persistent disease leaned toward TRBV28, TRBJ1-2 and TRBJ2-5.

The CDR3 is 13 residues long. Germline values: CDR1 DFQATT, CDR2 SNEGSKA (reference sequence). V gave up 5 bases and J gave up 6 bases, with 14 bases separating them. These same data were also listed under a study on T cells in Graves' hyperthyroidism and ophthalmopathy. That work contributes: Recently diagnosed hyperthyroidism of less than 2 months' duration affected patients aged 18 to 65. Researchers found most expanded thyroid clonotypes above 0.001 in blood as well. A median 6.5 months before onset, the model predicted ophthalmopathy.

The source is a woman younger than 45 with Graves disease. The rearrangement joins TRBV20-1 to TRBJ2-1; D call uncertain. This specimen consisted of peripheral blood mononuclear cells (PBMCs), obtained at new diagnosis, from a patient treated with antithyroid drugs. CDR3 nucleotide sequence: TGCAGTGCTCCCCCCCCCTGGGTCAATGAGCAGTTCTTC. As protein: CSAPPPWVNEQFF.